This entry lists 26 T cell receptor beta chains sequenced from one sample in a study of T cell responses to AZD1222 COVID-19 vaccine. Sequencing used immunoSEQ multiplex PCR; TCRdb keeps in-frame clones, though not all of them. This table has some 130,000 clones, around nine tenths appearing once. The source was peripheral blood, collected on day 0 of AZD1222 vaccination. The receptor set was obtained from an adult in good health.

This clone showed up just once. This chain links TRBV28 with TRBJ2-7; 10 nucleotides align to TRBD1. The germline CDR1 and CDR2 sequences are MDHEN and SYDVKM. The CDR3 runs 15 residues. After removal of 6 bases from V and 5 bases from J, the junction contained 10 bases not matched to a gene. The CDR3 reads CASSPAGQGSDEQYF. The CDR3 region has the DNA TGTGCCAGCAGCCCTGCGGGACAGGGGTCCGACGAGCAGTACTTC.

The chain is built from TRBV6-5 and TRBJ2-7; the D gene is possibly TRBD1 (6 bases). The CDR3 covers 15 residues. Germline loops: CDR1 MNHEY, CDR2 SVGAGI. Trimming pared 6 bases from V and 3 bases from J, leaving 18 bases between. CDR3 DNA sequence: TGTGCCAGCAGCGAGGACAGAGGGGGACGCTACGAGCAGTACTTC. Its protein product is CASSEDRGGRYEQYF.

V is TRBV19 and J is TRBJ1-4, with a possible D match to TRBD1 (5 bases). CDR3 length: 15 residues. Germline V gene sequence: CDR1 LNHDA, CDR2 SQIVND (reference sequence). V was cut by 9 bases and J by 6 bases, with 20 bases left in between. CDR3 sequence reads: CASNPGTLDYEKLFF. The CDR3, as DNA: TGTGCCAGCAATCCCGGGACGTTAGACTATGAAAAACTGTTTTTT.

This chain joins TRBV19 and TRBJ2-2; D might be TRBD1 (6 bases). From germline, CDR1 is LNHDA and CDR2 SQIVND (reference sequence). This CDR3 contains 14 residues. V shed 7 bases and J shed 3 bases, with 12 bases lying between them. CDR3 protein: CASNGDTYTGELFF. The DNA for the CDR3 is TGTGCCAGTAATGGGGACACTTACACCGGGGAGCTGTTTTTT. Drawing the rest from reference TRBV19 and TRBJ2-2, the complete variable domain is DGGITQSPKYLFRKEGQNVTLSCEQNLNHDAMYWYRQDPGQGLRLIYYSQIVNDFQKGDIAEGYSVSREKKESFPLTVTSAQKNPTAFYLCASNGDTYTGELFFGEGSRLTVL.

V and J are TRBV27 and TRBJ2-5; 8 positions match TRBD1. There are 14 residues in the CDR3. The germline CDR1 and CDR2 sequences are MNHEY and SMNVEV (reference sequence). The V gene end was trimmed by 7 bases and the J gene end by 5 bases; junction bases not matched to a gene: 9. CDR3: CASKNTGGRETQYF. Here the CDR3 DNA reads TGTGCCAGCAAAAACACAGGGGGAAGGGAGACCCAGTACTTC.

This clone was observed a handful of times. The V gene is TRBV4-2, the J gene TRBJ2-7; D tentatively fits TRBD1 or TRBD2 (5 bases each). Germline V lookup: CDR1 LGHNA, CDR2 YNFKEQ. V lost 5 bases, J lost 0 bases, and 14 bases lay in between. The CDR3 consists of 15 residues. This CDR3 reads CASSVRDESSYEQYF. CDR3 nucleotides: TGTGCCAGCAGCGTCCGGGACGAGAGCTCCTACGAGCAGTACTTC.

This clone was recorded once. V is TRBV23-1 and J is TRBJ1-2, with 7 bases fitting TRBD1. TRBV23-1 is annotated as an ORF whose role is uncertain. Trimming cost V 7 bases and J 6 bases; bases outside gene matches: 8. This CDR3 spans 13 amino acids. The CDR3 loop reads CASTNRGGDGYTF. CDR3 in DNA: TGCGCCAGCACTAACAGGGGAGGGGATGGCTACACCTTC.

This clone appeared once. V and J are TRBV24-1 and TRBJ2-7; 8 bases map to TRBD2. There are 13 residues in the CDR3. Trimming took 3 bases from V and 6 from J; bases not matched to a gene: 3. Germline V gene lookup returns CDR1 KGHDR and CDR2 SFDVKD. CDR3: CATSDPAGGEQYF. CDR3 nucleotide sequence: TGTGCCACCAGTGATCCCGCGGGGGGCGAGCAGTACTTC.

V usage is TRBV6-4 and J usage is TRBJ1-6; no reliable D call. Trimming removed 5 bases at V and 7 bases at J, with 9 bases between. Germline CDR1 and CDR2: MRHNA and SNTAGT. The CDR3 has 13 amino acids. This CDR3 is CASSWAGNSPLHF. The CDR3 nucleotides are TGTGCCAGCAGTTGGGCGGGAAATTCACCCCTCCACTTT.

This chain uses TRBV5-1 with TRBJ1-5; D unclear. Germline assignment: CDR1 SGHRS and CDR2 YFSETQ. The CDR3 is 16 residues long. V was shortened by 3 bases and J by 5 bases, with 18 bases between the two germline ends. The CDR3 sequence is CASSSGIGNPDQPQHF. The CDR3 DNA reads TGCGCCAGCAGCTCTGGGATAGGCAATCCAGATCAGCCCCAGCATTTT.

This clone was detected a few times. This chain joins TRBV9 and TRBJ1-3, with D uncertain. The V gene's germline CDR1 is SGDLS and CDR2 YYNGEE. Trimming removed 3 bases from V and 0 bases from J, with 10 bases in between. This CDR3 region has 15 residues. The CDR3 sequence is CASSEGPLSGNTIYF. The CDR3 DNA is TGTGCCAGCAGCGAAGGGCCCCTCTCTGGAAACACCATATATTTT. The variable domain in full, with the rest retrieved from reference TRBV9 and TRBJ1-3, is DSGVTQTPKHLITATGQRVTLRCSPRSGDLSVYWYQQSLDQGLQFLIQYYNGEERAKGNILERFSAQQFPDLHSELNLSSLELGDSALYFCASSEGPLSGNTIYFGEGSWLTVV.

With respect to this clone: A junction boundary mismatches the germline segment, possibly from a read error. The genes are TRBV2 and TRBJ2-1; D is unresolved. This CDR3 comprises 11 residues. Germline CDR1 reads SNHLY; CDR2 reads FYNNEI. This CDR3 is CASSELGRAIF. The DNA for the CDR3 is TGTGCCAGCAGTGAACTAGGGCGCGCGATCTTC.

The chain recombines TRBV19 with TRBJ2-7, with TRBD2 matching 7 bases. The trim removed 9 bases at V and 4 bases at J, leaving 3 bases unmatched. This CDR3 region has 11 residues. Germline assignment: CDR1 LNHDA and CDR2 SQIVND (reference sequence). The CDR3 DNA reads as TGTGCCAGCCAGGGAGGGTACGAGCAGTACTTC. This translates into CASQGGYEQYF.

The chain combines TRBV10-3 with TRBJ2-7; no definite D call. The CDR3 is 13 amino acids. V lost 5 bases and J lost 2, with 10 bases in between. Germline lookup yields CDR1 ENHRY and CDR2 SYGVKD. CDR3 coding DNA: TGTGCCATCAGTCCCCAGATAACCTACGAGCAGTACTTC. Residues: CAISPQITYEQYF.

The CDR3 region has the DNA TGTGCCAGCAGCTTAGAGGCGGACAGGGCTAGCGAGCAGTACTTC. Amino acids: CASSLEADRASEQYF. This chain joins TRBV7-6 and TRBJ2-7; 8 nucleotides agree with TRBD1. The V gene end was trimmed by 1 base and the J gene end by 6 bases; junction bases not matched to a gene: 8. The CDR3 totals 15 residues. Germline CDR1 and CDR2: SGHVS and FNYEAQ.

This rearrangement joins TRBV6-5 to TRBJ1-1; 12 bases match TRBD1. Trimming removed 6 bases from V and 9 bases from J; junction bases left unmatched: 2. This CDR3 spans 12 amino acids. CDR1 MNHEY and CDR2 SVGAGI come from the germline V gene. Written as DNA, the CDR3 is TGTGCCAGCAGCCGGGACAGGGGGCAAGCTTTCTTT. It specifies CASSRDRGQAFF.

This chain joins TRBV18 and TRBJ1-5; 7 bases line up with TRBD1. CDR3 length: 14 amino acids. V lost 5 bases and J lost 8; bases outside the gene matches: 9. In germline, CDR1 is KGHSH, CDR2 LQKENI. CDR3 bases: TGTGCCAGCTCATTCAGACAGGGAGGCGAGCCCCAGCATTTT. Protein product: CASSFRQGGEPQHF.

This clone was found once. The chain carries TRBV7-3 and TRBJ1-1; D perhaps matches TRBD1 (6 bases). Germline lookup yields CDR1 SGHTA and CDR2 FQGTGA. The CDR3 contains 13 residues. Trimming took off 5 bases at V and 5 bases at J, with 12 bases between the two ends. In DNA form, the CDR3 reads TGTGCCAGCAGCACAGGGTTTGGGACTGAAGCTTTCTTT. Its protein product is CASSTGFGTEAFF. Full variable domain (outside the CDR3, taken from reference TRBV7-3 and TRBJ1-1): GAGVSQTPSNKVTEKGKYVELRCDPISGHTALYWYRQSLGQGPEFLIYFQGTGAADDSGLPNDRFFAVRPEGSVSTLKIQRTERGDSAVYLCASSTGFGTEAFFGQGTRLTVV.

The rearrangement joins TRBV6-5 to TRBJ2-7; D not certain. Trimming took 8 bases from V and 3 from J, leaving 11 bases between them. In germline, CDR1 is MNHEY, CDR2 SVGAGI. The CDR3 has 12 residues. The CDR3, as DNA: TGTGCCAGCCCTGCACGGATCTACGAGCAGTACTTC. Translation: CASPARIYEQYF.

The chain carries TRBV27 and TRBJ2-1; D remains unclear. V dropped 5 bases and J dropped 10 bases, with 15 bases sitting between them. The germline gives CDR1 MNHEY, CDR2 SMNVEV (reference sequence). There are 13 residues in the CDR3. The CDR3 loop is CASSDRRLQEQFF. In DNA form, the CDR3 reads TGTGCCAGCAGTGATCGGCGCCTTCAGGAGCAGTTCTTC.

The chain recombines TRBV29-1 with TRBJ2-7; the D gene could be TRBD1 or TRBD2 (5 bases each). Trimming shortened V by 6 bases and J by 6 bases, and 21 bases separated the two germline ends. The V gene's germline CDR1 is SQVTM and CDR2 ANQGSEA. CDR3 size: 14 residues. CDR3 sequence: CSVGVGVDWGEQYF. In DNA form, the CDR3 reads TGCAGCGTGGGGGTGGGTGTGGATTGGGGCGAGCAGTACTTC.

In this sample, this clone turned up a few times. The CDR3 spells CASSTTTSEQFF. For the CDR3, the DNA is TGTGCCAGCAGTACGACGACTAGTGAGCAGTTCTTC. V is TRBV28 and J is TRBJ2-1, with D perhaps TRBD2 (6 bases). Per the germline V gene, CDR1 is MDHEN and CDR2 is SYDVKM. The V end lost 5 bases, the J end lost 9 bases, and 11 bases lay between the germline ends. The CDR3 is made up of 12 amino acids.

The V and J genes are TRBV30 and TRBJ1-5; D uncertain. CDR1 and CDR2 from the germline V gene are GTSNPN and SVGIG (reference sequence). The CDR3 extends over 13 amino acids. Trimming removed 1 base from V and 4 bases from J, with 8 bases in between. The CDR3 nucleotides are TGTGCCTGGAGTGAAGGGCAGAATCAGCCCCAGCATTTT. Protein: CAWSEGQNQPQHF.

J is TRBJ2-7 and V is TRBV6-2 or TRBV6-3; D remains ambiguous. The V gene lost 2 bases and the J gene lost 2 bases, with 7 bases spanning the gap. CDR3 size: 13 residues. The V gene's germline CDR1 is MNHEY and CDR2 SVGEGT. The CDR3 reads CASSYVGAYEQYF. The CDR3 DNA reads TGTGCCAGCAGTTACGTTGGGGCCTACGAGCAGTACTTC.

The chain uses TRBV6-1 and TRBJ2-3; D is perhaps TRBD2 (5 bases). The germline V gene encodes CDR1 MNHNS and CDR2 SASEGT. This CDR3 contains 17 residues. Trimming took 4 bases from V and 0 from J, leaving 17 bases between them. CDR3 sequence (DNA): TGTGCCAGCAGTGGGTTGGTAGCGAAAAAAAGCACAGATACGCAGTATTTT. Translated, it gives CASSGLVAKKSTDTQYF.

The chain carries TRBV27 and TRBJ2-7; D possibly uses TRBD1 or TRBD2 (6 bases each). Trimming took 6 bases from V and 4 from J, leaving 16 bases between them. This CDR3 is built from 14 residues. CDR1 and CDR2 (germline): MNHEY, SMNVEV (reference sequence). CDR3: CASSRGLAIYEQYF. The CDR3 coding sequence is TGTGCCAGCAGCCGGGGGCTAGCGATTTACGAGCAGTACTTC.